This is a list of T cell receptor beta chains from one sample in a study of OX40 agonist ivuxolimab in advanced cancers. Sequencing was performed with immunoSEQ multiplex PCR; in TCRdb, only in-frame clones are kept and a portion is missing. Of about 82,000 clones in the sample, approximately 92% were seen once. Sequencing was performed on CD4+ or CD8+ T cells sorted from blood, taken in a trial of the OX40 agonist ivuxolimab. These TCRs come from an adult with an advanced solid tumor such as melanoma, head and neck, liver or kidney cancer. Both conserved end residues are part of each CDR3. The D gene is left open where the match is weak.

d_call	j_call	v_call	cdr3_aa	cdr3_nt
TRBD1	TRBJ2-2	TRBV5-1	CASSSPPGTGNTGELFF	TGCGCCAGCAGCTCCCCCCCTGGGACAGGGAACACCGGGGAGCTGTTTTTT
TRBD2	TRBJ2-7	TRBV9	CASSVEPAGGWVEQYF	TGTGCCAGCAGCGTAGAGCCAGCGGGAGGCTGGGTCGAGCAGTACTTC
.	TRBJ1-2	TRBV6-5	CASSYLSGASGYTF	TGTGCCAGCAGTTACCTTAGCGGGGCAAGTGGCTACACCTTC
TRBD1	TRBJ1-4	TRBV19	CASRGTGGDEKLFF	TGTGCCAGTAGGGGGACAGGCGGCGATGAAAAACTGTTTTTT
TRBD1	TRBJ2-7	TRBV19	CASRRGQGAHEQYF	TGTGCCAGTAGGCGGGGACAGGGGGCCCACGAGCAGTACTTC
.	TRBJ1-1	TRBV19	CASSFLGTRNTEAFF	TGTGCCAGTAGTTTCTTGGGCACGAGGAACACTGAAGCTTTCTTT
.	TRBJ2-7	TRBV5-5	CASGGTEPYYEQYF	TGTGCCAGTGGCGGGACGGAACCTTACTACGAGCAGTACTTC
.	TRBJ2-2	TRBV5-1	CASSLGTNLGTGELFF	TGCGCCAGCAGCTTAGGGACAAACCTTGGGACCGGGGAGCTGTTTTTT
.	TRBJ2-7	TRBV7-6	CASSSTRRLAPGGEQYF	TGTGCCAGCAGCAGCACTCGTAGACTAGCTCCAGGGGGCGAGCAGTACTTC
.	TRBJ2-1	TRBV5-1	CASSLDGAGSYNEQFF	TGCGCCAGCAGCTTGGACGGGGCTGGCTCCTACAATGAGCAGTTCTTC